The 18 T cell receptor beta chains listed next were all sequenced from one sample in a study of cytomegalovirus exposure and HLA in healthy donors. Primers included in the PCR were 60 Vbeta and 13 Jbeta primers. The data were produced by immunoSEQ multiplex PCR, yet TCRdb's version contains in-frame clones alone and is incomplete. The data contain 150,000 to 200,000 clones, around 75% of them singletons. The sample comprised PBMCs. The source is a human donor in good health.

The V and J genes are TRBV4-3 and TRBJ2-6; no reliable D call. V was cut by 1 base and J by 2 bases, with 6 bases left in between. This CDR3 is built from 15 residues. Germline V lookup: CDR1 LGHNA, CDR2 YSLEER. CDR3 in amino acids: CASSQVTAGANVLTF. The DNA for the CDR3 is TGCGCCAGCAGCCAAGTTACAGCTGGGGCCAACGTCCTGACTTTC.

The CDR3 loop reads CASSQVNSHYEQYF. CDR3 coding DNA: TGTGCCAGCAGCCAAGTGAACTCGCACTACGAGCAGTACTTC. The chain is built from TRBV14 and TRBJ2-7; D not certain. This CDR3 contains 14 residues. Per the germline V gene, CDR1 is SGHDN and CDR2 is FVKESK. Trimming cost V 1 base and J 3 bases, with 10 bases left between them.

This chain joins TRBV6-5 and TRBJ2-3; D may be TRBD1 (5 bases). Per the germline V gene, CDR1 is MNHEY and CDR2 is SVGAGI. With 0 bases removed from V and 11 bases from J, the gap between germline ends came to 9 bases. The CDR3 totals 12 residues. CDR3 sequence (DNA): TGTGCCAGCAGTTACTCGTTAGGGGAGCAGTATTTT. Protein product: CASSYSLGEQYF.

This sequence joins TRBV19 and TRBJ2-5; 7 bases fit TRBD1. After removal of 3 bases from V and 5 bases from J, the junction contained 6 bases not matched to a gene. The CDR3 sequence is 14 residues long. The germline V gene encodes CDR1 LNHDA and CDR2 SQIVND (reference sequence). The CDR3 loop reads CASSIEGGRETQYF. Here the CDR3 DNA reads TGTGCCAGTAGTATTGAAGGGGGCCGGGAGACCCAGTACTTC. Drawing the rest from reference TRBV19 and TRBJ2-5, the complete variable domain is DGGITQSPKYLFRKEGQNVTLSCEQNLNHDAMYWYRQDPGQGLRLIYYSQIVNDFQKGDIAEGYSVSREKKESFPLTVTSAQKNPTAFYLCASSIEGGRETQYFGPGTRLLVL.

The chain couples TRBV7-9 to TRBJ1-2, with 10 bases identical to TRBD1. V gave up 5 bases and J gave up 8 bases; unmatched junction bases: 8. The CDR3 is made up of 14 amino acids. Germline values: CDR1 SEHNR, CDR2 FQNEAQ (reference sequence). The CDR3 nucleotides read TGTGCCAGCAGCCACCCGGGGACAGGGGACGGCTACACCTTC. This gives the protein CASSHPGTGDGYTF. Drawing the rest from reference TRBV7-9 and TRBJ1-2, the complete variable domain is DTGVSQNPRHKITKRGQNVTFRCDPISEHNRLYWYRQTLGQGPEFLTYFQNEAQLEKSRLLSDRFSAERPKGSFSTLEIQRTEQGDSAMYLCASSHPGTGDGYTFGSGTRLTVV.

This CDR3 reads CASIDRNMNTEAFF. As DNA, the CDR3 is TGTGCCAGCATTGACAGGAATATGAACACTGAAGCTTTCTTT. The V and J genes are TRBV6-6 and TRBJ1-1; tentative D call: TRBD1 (6 bases). The CDR3 consists of 14 residues. Trimming took off 7 bases at V and 0 bases at J, with 12 bases between the two ends. Per the germline V gene, CDR1 is MNHNY and CDR2 is SVGAGI (reference sequence).

This chain joins TRBV9 and TRBJ1-3, with D uncertain. Germline V gene lookup returns CDR1 SGDLS and CDR2 YYNGEE. The germline V and J ends were trimmed by 1 base and 4 bases, with 6 bases remaining between them. The CDR3 is 13 amino acids. DNA for the CDR3: TGTGCCAGCAGCGTATCCAGAGGAAACACCATATATTTT. This translates into CASSVSRGNTIYF. Full variable domain (rest looked up from reference TRBV9 and TRBJ1-3): DSGVTQTPKHLITATGQRVTLRCSPRSGDLSVYWYQQSLDQGLQFLIQYYNGEERAKGNILERFSAQQFPDLHSELNLSSLELGDSALYFCASSVSRGNTIYFGEGSWLTVV.

The CDR3 sequence is CASSQIGVGPDTQYF. In DNA form, the CDR3 reads TGCGCCAGCAGCCAAATCGGGGTTGGCCCAGATACGCAGTATTTT. The rearrangement links TRBV4-1 to TRBJ2-3, with D perhaps TRBD2 (5 bases). V was shortened by 2 bases and J by 4 bases, with 13 bases between the two germline ends. Germline V CDR1 and CDR2: MGHRA, YSYEKL. The length of the CDR3 is 15 residues.

The genes are TRBV5-4 and TRBJ2-3; 14 bases match TRBD2. Trimming took 4 bases from V and 1 from J; bases not matched to a gene: 11. This CDR3 is built from 19 residues. Germline values: CDR1 SGHNT, CDR2 YYREEE (reference sequence). The CDR3 DNA follows: TGTGCCAGCAGCATCGGACTAGCGGGGGGCCGCACTCGCACAGATACGCAGTATTTT. This translates into CASSIGLAGGRTRTDTQYF. Drawing the rest from reference TRBV5-4 and TRBJ2-3, the complete variable domain is ETGVTQSPTHLIKTRGQQVTLRCSSQSGHNTVSWYQQALGQGPQFIFQYYREEENGRGNFPPRFSGLQFPNYSSELNVNALELDDSALYLCASSIGLAGGRTRTDTQYFGPGTRLTVL.

V gene TRBV7-8 combines with J gene TRBJ2-2; 10 bases map to TRBD2. The germline V gene encodes CDR1 SGHVS and CDR2 FQNEAQ. Unmatched junction bases numbered 8, after V lost 5 bases and J lost 5 bases. This CDR3 region has 16 residues. The CDR3 sequence is CASSDVAGGITGELFF. The CDR3 region has the DNA TGTGCCAGCAGCGACGTAGCGGGGGGCATAACCGGGGAGCTGTTTTTT.

The chain links TRBV13 to TRBJ2-2; 14 bases line up with TRBD2. Germline lookup yields CDR1 PRHDT and CDR2 FYEKMQ (reference sequence). The CDR3 runs to 17 residues. The trim removed 5 bases at V and 2 bases at J, leaving 4 bases unmatched. CDR3 residues: CASSGTSGGENTGELFF. Written as DNA, the CDR3 is TGTGCCAGCAGCGGGACTAGCGGGGGAGAAAACACCGGGGAGCTGTTTTTT.

The chain couples TRBV5-4 to TRBJ2-5, with TRBD2 matching over 7 bases. This CDR3 comprises 16 residues. The V gene end was trimmed by 4 bases and the J gene end by 1 base; junction bases not matched to a gene: 10. Germline CDR1 is SGHNT and CDR2 is YYREEE (reference sequence). The CDR3 protein is CASSPARAGIQETQYF. The CDR3 coding sequence is TGTGCCAGCAGCCCCGCTAGAGCGGGGATCCAAGAGACCCAGTACTTC.

The rearrangement joins TRBV11-3 to TRBJ1-2, with D possibly being TRBD1 (5 bases). The CDR3 contains 13 residues. Between the trimmed V and J ends, which lost 5 bases and 3 bases, there was a span of 10 bases. In germline, CDR1 is SGHNT, CDR2 YENEEA. The CDR3 DNA reads TGTGCCAGCAGCCCCGGGGGGGACTATGGCTACACCTTC. This codes for CASSPGGDYGYTF.

The rearrangement uses TRBV6-6 and TRBJ2-5; D might be TRBD1 (6 bases). The end of the DNA aligns better with TRBJ2-7, so the J call may be wrong. This CDR3 contains 15 residues. Per the germline V gene, CDR1 is MNHNY and CDR2 is SVGAGI (reference sequence). Here the CDR3 reads CASSYSTGTGYEQYF. Written as DNA, the CDR3 is TGTGCCAGCAGTTACTCCACAGGGACGGGCTACGAGCAGTACTTC.

This chain connects TRBV7-7 to TRBJ1-5; D not resolved. CDR3 length: 12 residues. Trimming removed 10 bases at V and 4 bases at J, with 11 bases between. The V gene's germline CDR1 is SSHAT and CDR2 FNYEAQ (reference sequence). The CDR3 nucleotides are TGTGCCACTCGGGGAGTGAATCAGCCCCAGCATTTT. Protein product: CATRGVNQPQHF.

V is TRBV19 and J is TRBJ2-1; 9 bases line up with TRBD2. Per the germline V gene, CDR1 is LNHDA and CDR2 is SQIVND (reference sequence). This CDR3 spans 17 amino acids. The junction had 16 bases not matched to a gene; V was cut back by 7 bases and J by 6 bases. In DNA, the CDR3 is TGTGCCAGTAAAAGAGGCGGCGGGGGGGCTTATTCCAATGAGCAGTTCTTC. Amino acid sequence: CASKRGGGGAYSNEQFF.

The J gene is TRBJ2-2, the V gene TRBV14; maybe TRBD2 (5 bases). This CDR3 has 15 residues. Germline lookup yields CDR1 SGHDN and CDR2 FVKESK. V lost 1 base and J lost 6, with 12 bases in between. DNA for the CDR3: TGTGCCAGCAGCCAAGGGAGGTACGGAGCCGGGGAGCTGTTTTTT. Translated: CASSQGRYGAGELFF.

This sequence joins TRBV5-1 and TRBJ1-1; 7 bases fit TRBD1. Germline CDR1 and CDR2: SGHRS and YFSETQ. CDR3 length equals 15 residues. V lost 4 bases and J lost 1; bases outside the gene matches: 7. This CDR3 reads CASSPQGQTNTEAFF. The CDR3 DNA reads TGCGCCAGCAGCCCCCAGGGACAGACGAACACTGAAGCTTTCTTT.